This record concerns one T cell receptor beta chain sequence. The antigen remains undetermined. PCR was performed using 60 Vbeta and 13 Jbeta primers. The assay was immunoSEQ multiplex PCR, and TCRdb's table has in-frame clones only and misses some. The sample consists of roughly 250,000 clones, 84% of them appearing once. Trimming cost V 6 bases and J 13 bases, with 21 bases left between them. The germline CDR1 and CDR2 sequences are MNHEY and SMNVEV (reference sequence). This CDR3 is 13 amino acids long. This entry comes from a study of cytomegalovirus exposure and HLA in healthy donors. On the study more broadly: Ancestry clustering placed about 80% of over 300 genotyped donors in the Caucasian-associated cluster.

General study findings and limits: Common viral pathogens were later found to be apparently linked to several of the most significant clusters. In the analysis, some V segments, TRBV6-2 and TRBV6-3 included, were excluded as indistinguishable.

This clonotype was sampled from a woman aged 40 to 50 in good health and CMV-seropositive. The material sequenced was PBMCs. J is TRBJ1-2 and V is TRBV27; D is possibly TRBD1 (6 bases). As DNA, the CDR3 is TGTGCCAGCAGCCCCAGTTACAGGGCACCCGCCACCTTC. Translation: CASSPSYRAPATF.